Each of the 31 T cell receptor beta chains below was sequenced from the same sample in a study of CD8 T cells in Susac syndrome. Random-hexamer reverse transcription was applied to about 0.45 to 1 ug RNA. TCRdb called the immunoSEQ multiplex PCR reads again in MiXCR, with one record for every CDR3 protein. The sample has roughly 130,000 distinct CDR3 sequences; over 90% are singletons. Specimen: CD4+ T cells from PBMCs. The origin of the receptors is a human donor in good health.

This clonotype has a single count. The rearrangement links TRBV6-5 to TRBJ2-6; D is uncertain. The CDR3 runs 12 residues. With 6 bases removed from V and 1 base from J, the gap between germline ends came to 1 base. CDR1 is MNHEY and CDR2 is SVGAGI in the germline V gene. CDR3 sequence reads: CASRSGANVLTF. The DNA for the CDR3 is TGTGCCAGCAGATCTGGGGCCAACGTCCTGACTTTC.

This sequence joins TRBV5-1 and TRBJ2-2; a possible D gene is TRBD2 (6 bases). The CDR3 is 15 amino acids. Germline assignment: CDR1 SGHRS and CDR2 YFSETQ. Trimming shortened V by 0 bases and J by 3 bases, and 9 bases separated the two germline ends. The CDR3, as DNA: TGCGCCAGCAGCTTGGGAGGGGAGGACACCGGGGAGCTGTTTTTT. It yields the protein CASSLGGEDTGELFF.

The V call is TRBV29-1, the J call TRBJ2-5, with 9 bases fitting TRBD1. This CDR3 is 14 amino acids long. The V gene's germline CDR1 is SQVTM and CDR2 ANQGSEA. V was pared by 8 bases and J by 3 bases, with 10 bases of the junction left unmatched. The CDR3 sequence: CSTYDRGAEETQYF. The CDR3 nucleotides read TGCAGCACGTATGACAGGGGGGCGGAAGAGACCCAGTACTTC.

This rearrangement joins TRBV29-1 to TRBJ2-3; the D is unclear. V shed 7 bases and J shed 6 bases, with 11 bases lying between them. CDR3 length: 11 residues. In germline, CDR1 is SQVTM, CDR2 ANQGSEA. The CDR3 sequence is CSAATADTQYF. Here the CDR3 DNA reads TGCAGCGCGGCAACGGCGGATACGCAGTATTTT.

V gene TRBV20-1 combines with J gene TRBJ2-7, with D hard to call. The CDR3 is 11 amino acids. Trimming left V 5 bases short and J 6 bases short, with 11 bases between. Germline CDR1 DFQATT, CDR2 SNEGSKA (reference sequence). The CDR3 region is CSAGRNGEQYF. Written as DNA, the CDR3 is TGCAGTGCTGGCCGAAATGGCGAGCAGTACTTC.

The chain carries TRBV6-2 or TRBV6-3 and TRBJ2-1; 8 bases map to TRBD2. Germline V lookup: CDR1 MNHEY, CDR2 SVGEGT. J gave up 2 bases and V 2 bases, and 5 bases lay outside the gene matches. There are 16 residues in the CDR3. Here the CDR3 DNA reads TGTGCCAGCAGTTACCACGGGGGGGTCGCCTACAATGAGCAGTTCTTC. It specifies CASSYHGGVAYNEQFF.

This chain connects TRBV4-1 to TRBJ2-7; 12 nucleotides line up with TRBD2. Germline V gene lookup returns CDR1 MGHRA and CDR2 YSYEKL. V gave up 1 base and J gave up 6 bases; unmatched junction bases: 4. This CDR3 spans 15 amino acids. In nucleotides, the CDR3 is TGCGCCAGCAGCCAAGTATCTAGCGGGAGGGGCGAGCAGTACTTC. It yields the protein CASSQVSSGRGEQYF.

This CDR3 is CASREGALSADTQYF. The DNA for the CDR3 is TGTGCCAGCAGAGAGGGGGCTTTATCTGCAGATACGCAGTATTTT. This chain links TRBV2 with TRBJ2-3; the match to TRBD1 covers 7 bases. J was trimmed by 4 bases and V by 6 bases; bases with no gene match: 10. Looked up from germline, CDR1 is SNHLY and CDR2 is FYNNEI. The CDR3 extends over 15 amino acids.

This chain links TRBV27 with TRBJ1-1; TRBD1 is a possible D gene (5 bases). Germline loops: CDR1 MNHEY, CDR2 SMNVEV (reference sequence). V gave up 2 bases and J gave up 9 bases, with 19 bases separating them. CDR3 length: 15 residues. The CDR3 sequence: CASSLDPGVLGQAFF. The DNA of the CDR3 is TGTGCCAGCAGTTTAGACCCGGGGGTGCTCGGACAAGCTTTCTTT.

V is TRBV7-2 and J is TRBJ2-7; the D is unclear. The germline V gene encodes CDR1 SGHTA and CDR2 FQGNSA. The CDR3 covers 12 residues. The V gene lost 3 bases and the J gene lost 6 bases, with 9 bases spanning the gap. CDR3 sequence: CASSFKSGEQYF. Written as DNA, the CDR3 is TGTGCCAGCAGCTTTAAGTCTGGCGAGCAGTACTTC.

The chain is built from TRBV5-1 and TRBJ2-7, with 10 bases fitting TRBD1. J was trimmed by 5 bases and V by 4 bases; bases with no gene match: 9. The CDR3 is made up of 15 amino acids. The germline V gene has CDR1 SGHRS and CDR2 YFSETQ. The CDR3, as DNA: TGCGCCAGCAGCACGGAGACAGGGGGCGCCGACGAGCAGTACTTC. It translates to CASSTETGGADEQYF.

The chain is built from TRBV3-1 and TRBJ2-7; 7 bases fit TRBD2. CDR3 size: 15 residues. Trimming took 1 base from V and 2 from J; bases not matched to a gene: 5. Germline values: CDR1 LGHDT, CDR2 YNNKEL (reference sequence). The CDR3 coding sequence is TGTGCCAGCAGCCAAGCCACGGGAGGCGCCTACGAGCAGTACTTC. Its protein product is CASSQATGGAYEQYF.

The rearrangement uses TRBV5-1 and TRBJ2-5; D is possibly TRBD1 or TRBD2 (5 bases each). The CDR3 contains 14 residues. Germline V gene data show CDR1 as SGHRS and CDR2 as YFSETQ. Trimming took 4 bases from V and 0 from J, leaving 10 bases between them. The DNA for the CDR3 is TGCGCCAGCAGCCTGGGACGGGACCAAGAGACCCAGTACTTC. Amino acids: CASSLGRDQETQYF. The full variable domain, with the rest looked up from reference TRBV5-1 and TRBJ2-5, is KAGVTQTPRYLIKTRGQQVTLSCSPISGHRSVSWYQQTPGQGLQFLFEYFSETQRNKGNFPGRFSGRQFSNSRSEMNVSTLELGDSALYLCASSLGRDQETQYFGPGTRLLVL.

V is TRBV4-1 and J is TRBJ1-2; D possibly corresponds to TRBD1 (6 bases). Germline loops: CDR1 MGHRA, CDR2 YSYEKL. This CDR3 comprises 14 residues. The V gene lost 0 bases and the J gene lost 4 bases, with 9 bases spanning the gap. The chain's CDR3 is CASSQDRGGYGYTF. DNA for the CDR3: TGCGCCAGCAGCCAAGACAGGGGCGGCTATGGCTACACCTTC.

This chain connects TRBV20-1 to TRBJ2-4; D is unresolved. The CDR3 sequence is 10 residues long. Germline lookup yields CDR1 DFQATT and CDR2 SNEGSKA (reference sequence). The V gene lost 7 bases and the J gene lost 8 bases, with 9 bases spanning the gap. In nucleotides, the CDR3 is TGCAGTGATCGACCGTACATTCAGTACTTC. Protein sequence: CSDRPYIQYF.

The chain joins TRBV20-1 to TRBJ2-1, with 9 nucleotides matching TRBD1. This CDR3 is built from 14 residues. Germline loops: CDR1 DFQATT, CDR2 SNEGSKA (reference sequence). The ends lost 5 bases at V and 5 bases at J; junction bases unmatched: 7. CDR3 in DNA: TGCAGTGCTCCCGGGACAGGGTTTGACAATGAGCAGTTCTTC. Encoded protein: CSAPGTGFDNEQFF.

The chain employs TRBV12-3 or TRBV12-4 and TRBJ2-3, with D possibly TRBD1 on 6 matching bases. There are 15 residues in the CDR3. The germline V and J ends were trimmed by 6 bases and 4 bases, with 17 bases remaining between them. The CDR3 coding sequence is TGTGCCAGCAGACCCCGCCAGGGGTACGCAGATACGCAGTATTTT. Protein product: CASRPRQGYADTQYF.

This chain joins TRBV29-1 and TRBJ2-5; D is undetermined. The ends were cut back, 2 bases at V and 5 bases at J, with 6 bases in the middle. The CDR3 covers 11 residues. Germline CDR1 reads SQVTM; CDR2 reads ANQGSEA. In nucleotides, the CDR3 is TGCAGCGTTGAATGGGGTGAGACCCAGTACTTC. It specifies CSVEWGETQYF.

The V gene is TRBV4-2, the J gene TRBJ2-1, with TRBD1 matching over 8 bases. This CDR3 has 13 residues. Germline values: CDR1 LGHNA, CDR2 YNFKEQ. Trimming removed 2 bases from V and 6 bases from J; junction bases left unmatched: 0. The CDR3 here is CASSQTGGNEQFF. The CDR3 DNA is TGTGCCAGCAGCCAAACAGGGGGCAATGAGCAGTTCTTC.

The V gene is TRBV10-3, the J gene TRBJ1-5, with TRBD1 as a possible D gene (6 bases). Germline CDR1 is ENHRY and CDR2 is SYGVKD. The CDR3 sequence is 14 residues long. V was shortened by 3 bases and J by 1 base, with 7 bases between the two germline ends. Here the CDR3 reads CAISDGQSNQPQHF. CDR3 in DNA: TGTGCCATCAGTGATGGACAGAGCAATCAGCCCCAGCATTTT.

The sample holds one count of this clonotype. The chain uses TRBV3-1 and TRBJ2-7; TRBD2 agrees at 11 bases. Germline CDR1 reads LGHDT; CDR2 reads YNNKEL (reference sequence). V dropped 3 bases and J dropped 4; count of bases not matched to a gene: 5. This CDR3 has 15 residues. The CDR3 DNA reads as TGTGCCAGCAGCCAGATGTCTAGCGGGGGGTACGAGCAGTACTTC. This translates into CASSQMSSGGYEQYF.

V and J are TRBV5-1 and TRBJ1-2; unclear D gene. The germline gives CDR1 SGHRS, CDR2 YFSETQ. The CDR3 sequence is 13 residues long. With 0 bases removed from V and 6 bases from J, the gap between germline ends came to 9 bases. The CDR3 loop reads CASSLETPHGYTF. The CDR3 DNA is TGCGCCAGCAGCTTGGAAACTCCCCATGGCTACACCTTC.

This chain links TRBV29-1 with TRBJ2-1, with D perhaps matching TRBD2 (5 bases). V gave up 2 bases and J gave up 0 bases, with 8 bases separating them. CDR1 SQVTM and CDR2 ANQGSEA come from the germline V gene. The CDR3 spans 14 residues. DNA of the CDR3: TGCAGCGTTGAAAGCGGTTACTCCTACAATGAGCAGTTCTTC. Translation gives CSVESGYSYNEQFF.

The J gene is TRBJ1-2, the V gene TRBV3-1, with D hard to call. The V gene's germline CDR1 is LGHDT and CDR2 YNNKEL (reference sequence). V was pared by 5 bases and J by 4 bases, with 5 bases between. This CDR3 comprises 11 residues. CDR3: CASSTSYGYTF. The CDR3 bases are TGTGCCAGCAGCACCTCCTATGGCTACACCTTC.

In this sample, this clonotype turned up once. The chain is built from TRBV29-1 and TRBJ1-1; D unresolved. The germline CDR1 and CDR2 sequences are SQVTM and ANQGSEA. The ends were cut back, 6 bases at V and 4 bases at J, with 21 bases in the middle. The CDR3 loop spans 15 amino acids. CDR3 in amino acids: CSVRPWGSVGTEAFF. The CDR3 nucleotides read TGCAGCGTGAGACCGTGGGGATCCGTGGGCACTGAAGCTTTCTTT.

This chain links TRBV27 with TRBJ2-7; 7 positions agree with TRBD1. Trimming removed 8 bases from V and 5 bases from J; junction bases left unmatched: 6. CDR1 MNHEY and CDR2 SMNVEV come from the germline V gene (reference sequence). This CDR3 has 12 amino acids. CDR3 in DNA: TGTGCCAGCGGGATGACAGGGAACGAGCAGTACTTC. Translating it yields CASGMTGNEQYF.

The rearrangement uses TRBV18 and TRBJ1-1, with 7 bases identical to TRBD1. With V trimmed by 3 bases and J by 1 base, 5 bases remained unmatched. The germline CDR1 and CDR2 sequences are KGHSH and LQKENI. The CDR3 is 15 amino acids. For the CDR3, the DNA is TGTGCCAGCTCACCTGCGACAGGGACGAACACTGAAGCTTTCTTT. Residues: CASSPATGTNTEAFF.

As concerns this clonotype: Germline and junction disagree at one end, which may indicate a read error. The V gene is TRBV10-3, the J gene TRBJ2-4; 11 bases match TRBD2. Germline V gene lookup returns CDR1 ENHRY and CDR2 SYGVKD. The CDR3 sequence is 13 residues long. The DNA for the CDR3 is TGTGCCATCGGGGAGGGGACTAGCGGAGAGACCAGTTTC. Translating gives CAIGEGTSGETSF.

The chain joins TRBV7-6 to TRBJ1-3, with TRBD1 identical over 8 bases. This CDR3 comprises 14 residues. Germline CDR1 and CDR2: SGHVS and FNYEAQ. V lost 4 bases and J lost 7; bases outside the gene matches: 6. CDR3 bases: TGTGCCAGCAGCTCGGGGACAGGCATGAACACCATATATTTT. It specifies CASSSGTGMNTIYF.

The J gene is TRBJ2-7, the V gene TRBV5-1; 8 bases are shared with TRBD1. This CDR3 is 15 amino acids long. V was pared by 0 bases and J by 3 bases, with 5 bases of the junction left unmatched. From germline, CDR1 is SGHRS and CDR2 YFSETQ. The chain's CDR3 is CASSLAPGQDYEQYF. Here the CDR3 DNA reads TGCGCCAGCAGCTTGGCTCCGGGACAGGACTACGAGCAGTACTTC.

The genes are TRBV18 and TRBJ1-1, with 8 bases lining up with TRBD1. There are 13 residues in the CDR3. With 5 bases clipped from V and 8 bases from J, the junction kept 7 bases outside the gene matches. Germline lookup yields CDR1 KGHSH and CDR2 LQKENI. CDR3 sequence: CASSANTGGEAFF. In nucleotides, the CDR3 is TGTGCCAGCTCAGCCAATACAGGGGGGGAAGCTTTCTTT.